This is a list of T cell receptor beta chains from one sample in a study of T cell responses to AZD1222 COVID-19 vaccine. Generated by immunoSEQ multiplex PCR, the TCRdb table keeps only in-frame clones and is missing some. The table lists 130,000 to 150,000 clones, approximately 91% of them singletons. The starting material was peripheral blood, obtained 28 days after the second AZD1222 dose. These receptors were taken from an adult who received the AZD1222 COVID-19 vaccine. Both conserved end residues are part of each CDR3. A D gene is named only where the DNA matches it firmly. Clone size is shown for a subset of rows, as once, few, many or a class of expanded clone.

D gene: TRBD1
J gene: TRBJ2-1
clone size: -
V gene: TRBV11-2
CDR3 DNA: TGTGCCAGCAGCCCTCAGGGGGCGACCTCCTACAATGAGCAGTTCTTC
CDR3 protein: CASSPQGATSYNEQFF

D gene: TRBD2
J gene: TRBJ2-1
clone size: -
V gene: TRBV9
CDR3 DNA: TGTGCCAGCACCTTTAGCGGGGCCCACAATGAGCAGTTCTTC
CDR3 protein: CASTFSGAHNEQFF

D gene: -
J gene: TRBJ1-6
clone size: -
V gene: TRBV5-4
CDR3 DNA: TGTGCCAGCAGCGACCGGACAAGCTCCTATAATTCACCCCTCCACTTT
CDR3 protein: CASSDRTSSYNSPLHF

D gene: TRBD1
J gene: TRBJ1-4
clone size: -
V gene: TRBV18
CDR3 DNA: TGTGCCAGCTCACCAGGACAGGGTTGGACTAATGAAAAACTGTTTTTT
CDR3 protein: CASSPGQGWTNEKLFF

D gene: -
J gene: TRBJ2-7
clone size: -
V gene: TRBV30
CDR3 DNA: TGTGCCTGGACAATTGGCAGGACCTCCTACGAGCAGTACTTC
CDR3 protein: CAWTIGRTSYEQYF

D gene: -
J gene: TRBJ1-2
clone size: -
V gene: TRBV18
CDR3 DNA: TGTGCCAGCTCACCATCAGGCCACTATGGCTACACCTTC
CDR3 protein: CASSPSGHYGYTF

D gene: TRBD1
J gene: TRBJ1-1
clone size: -
V gene: TRBV6-5
CDR3 DNA: TGTGCCAGCAGTTTGGCAGGGGGCCCGAACACTGAAGCTTTCTTT
CDR3 protein: CASSLAGGPNTEAFF

D gene: -
J gene: TRBJ1-5
clone size: -
V gene: TRBV7-8
CDR3 DNA: TGTGCCAGCAGCTCTTTTGGCGGGAGGGGCAATCAGCCCCAGCATTTT
CDR3 protein: CASSSFGGRGNQPQHF

D gene: -
J gene: TRBJ2-7
clone size: -
V gene: TRBV6-6
CDR3 DNA: TGTGCCAGCACTCCGAGACAGGATCCCTACGAGCAGTACTTC
CDR3 protein: CASTPRQDPYEQYF

D gene: -
J gene: TRBJ2-1
clone size: -
V gene: TRBV5-1
CDR3 DNA: TGCGCCAGCAGCTGGGGGACGCGGCGCCAACCTAACAATGAGCAGTTCTTC
CDR3 protein: CASSWGTRRQPNNEQFF

D gene: -
J gene: TRBJ1-2
clone size: -
V gene: TRBV14
CDR3 DNA: TGTGCCAGCAGCCATCAGGGGTACTATGGCTACACCTTC
CDR3 protein: CASSHQGYYGYTF

D gene: -
J gene: TRBJ1-2
clone size: once
V gene: TRBV7-9
CDR3 DNA: TGTGCCAGCAGCCCAGCCCGGGGGGCAGTAAACTATGGCTACACCTTC
CDR3 protein: CASSPARGAVNYGYTF

D gene: -
J gene: TRBJ1-6
clone size: -
V gene: TRBV28
CDR3 DNA: TGTGCCAGCGGGGGGACTGCCAATTCACCCCTCCACTTT
CDR3 protein: CASGGTANSPLHF

D gene: -
J gene: TRBJ1-1
clone size: -
V gene: TRBV5-1
CDR3 DNA: TGCGCCAGCAGCCTGGTCGGGGATGAAGCTTTCTTT
CDR3 protein: CASSLVGDEAFF

D gene: -
J gene: TRBJ2-2
clone size: -
V gene: TRBV12-3/TRBV12-4
CDR3 DNA: TGTGCCAGCAGTTTAAGCGCCGGGGAGCTGTTTTTT
CDR3 protein: CASSLSAGELFF

D gene: TRBD2
J gene: TRBJ2-5
clone size: -
V gene: TRBV6-2/TRBV6-3
CDR3 DNA: TGTGCCAGCAGTCAACCGACTAGCCGGGGGTACCAAGAGACCCAGTACTTC
CDR3 protein: CASSQPTSRGYQETQYF

D gene: TRBD1
J gene: TRBJ1-1
clone size: once
V gene: TRBV7-7
CDR3 DNA: TGTGCCAGCAGCTTAGTGGGACAGGGGGCTCCAGCACAGAGGGAGAACACTGAAGCTTTCTTT
CDR3 protein: CASSLVGQGAPAQRENTEAFF

D gene: -
J gene: TRBJ2-1
clone size: -
V gene: TRBV27
CDR3 DNA: TGTGCCAGCAGTGCGGGCCTTAACAATGAGCAGTTCTTC
CDR3 protein: CASSAGLNNEQFF

D gene: -
J gene: TRBJ2-1
clone size: -
V gene: TRBV7-9
CDR3 DNA: TGTGCCAGCAGCTCGGGGAGGAATGAGCAGTTCTTC
CDR3 protein: CASSSGRNEQFF

D gene: TRBD2
J gene: TRBJ2-7
clone size: -
V gene: TRBV7-2
CDR3 DNA: TGTGCCAGCAGCTTAGGGGGGGGTAGCGGGAGGTACGAGCAGTACTTC
CDR3 protein: CASSLGGGSGRYEQYF

D gene: -
J gene: TRBJ2-1
clone size: -
V gene: TRBV5-1
CDR3 DNA: TGCGCCAGCAGCTCATACGGGCCGATAGTCAGTATTGAGCAGTTCTTC
CDR3 protein: CASSSYGPIVSIEQFF

D gene: TRBD1
J gene: TRBJ2-3
clone size: -
V gene: TRBV27
CDR3 DNA: TGTGCCAGCAGTTTAAAGTACAGGGGGCCAGATACGCAGTATTTT
CDR3 protein: CASSLKYRGPDTQYF

D gene: -
J gene: TRBJ2-1
clone size: -
V gene: TRBV19
CDR3 DNA: TGTGCCAGTAGTATAGGCATAGGGACCCCCTACTACAATGAGCAGTTCTTC
CDR3 protein: CASSIGIGTPYYNEQFF

D gene: -
J gene: TRBJ1-5
clone size: -
V gene: TRBV19
CDR3 DNA: TGTGCCAGTAGTATACAGCATAGCAATCAGCCCCAGCATTTT
CDR3 protein: CASSIQHSNQPQHF

D gene: TRBD1
J gene: TRBJ2-7
clone size: -
V gene: TRBV5-4
CDR3 DNA: TGTGCCAGCAGCTTGACAGGGGTGGGCGAGCAGTACTTC
CDR3 protein: CASSLTGVGEQYF

D gene: -
J gene: TRBJ1-6
clone size: -
V gene: TRBV6-5
CDR3 DNA: TGTGCCAGCAGTTACGGGGCTGGTTATAATTCACCCCTCCACTTT
CDR3 protein: CASSYGAGYNSPLHF

D gene: -
J gene: TRBJ2-1
clone size: -
V gene: TRBV6-1
CDR3 DNA: TGTGCCAGCAGTGAAGGATTGAGGGGGGCTACAGAGTTCTTC
CDR3 protein: CASSEGLRGATEFF

D gene: -
J gene: TRBJ1-5
clone size: -
V gene: TRBV12-3/TRBV12-4
CDR3 DNA: TGTGCCAGCAGTTTAGGTCGGGATCAGCCCCAGCATTTT
CDR3 protein: CASSLGRDQPQHF

D gene: -
J gene: TRBJ2-1
clone size: once
V gene: TRBV15
CDR3 DNA: TGTGCCACCAGCAGAGCTCCTTACAATGAGCAGTTCTTC
CDR3 protein: CATSRAPYNEQFF

D gene: -
J gene: TRBJ2-7
clone size: once
V gene: TRBV11-3
CDR3 DNA: TGTGCCAGCAGCCCTAGCTCCTACGAGCAGTACTTC
CDR3 protein: CASSPSSYEQYF

D gene: -
J gene: TRBJ1-5
clone size: -
V gene: TRBV19
CDR3 DNA: TGTGCCAGTAGTAGGGAACGGAGACAGCCCCAGCATTTT
CDR3 protein: CASSRERRQPQHF

D gene: -
J gene: TRBJ2-3
clone size: -
V gene: TRBV7-9
CDR3 DNA: TGTGCCAGCAGCATCCGTAGGGCAGTAACTACTAGCACAGATACGCAGTATTTT
CDR3 protein: CASSIRRAVTTSTDTQYF